The clone carrying this T cell receptor beta chain was observed a handful of times. This sample is drawn from a study of OX40 agonist ivuxolimab in advanced cancers. In the study overall: Patients receiving dose escalation had hepatocellular carcinoma, melanoma, renal cell or head and neck cancer.

The CDR3 length is 12 residues. Trimming stripped 9 bases from V and 7 bases from J, with 13 bases between. Germline V CDR1 and CDR2: MNHNS, SASEGT. Data came from immunoSEQ multiplex PCR; TCRdb stores just in-frame clones and leaves some out. The sample gives about 78,000 clones, 80% to 90% of which show up once; roughly 0.26% is in the top ten. The TCR was taken from an adult with an advanced solid tumor such as melanoma, head and neck, liver or kidney cancer. The source was CD4+ or CD8+ T cells sorted from blood, collected in a trial of the OX40 agonist ivuxolimab. This chain links TRBV6-1 with TRBJ1-5, with a tentative D call TRBD1 (5 bases). The CDR3 is CASMAGRQPQHF. As DNA, the CDR3 is TGTGCCAGTATGGCGGGGCGGCAGCCCCAGCATTTT.